The rows below give T cell receptor beta chains drawn from one sample of a study of human T cells and chemical hapten exposure. TCRdb re-called the reads with MiXCR, one entry per CDR3 protein. The sample yields 95,000 to 150,000 distinct CDR3 sequences, about 7.7% seen once. Sequencing was carried out using whole blood. These receptors originate from a human donor in good health. Some clones in this sample may be carry-over from other donors' samples. Both conserved end residues are part of each CDR3. A D gene is named only where the DNA matches it firmly. Not all rows give a size; the values are once, few, many and, for expanded clones, a class.

J,V,size,D,DNA,CDR3
TRBJ1-1,TRBV7-9,many,.,TGTGCCAGCAGCTGGCGACAAAAAACTCCGAACACTGAAGCTTTCTTT,CASSWRQKTPNTEAFF
TRBJ2-1,TRBV20-1,.,TRBD2,TGCAGTGCTTTTCTAGCGGGGAGTCTGTTCTTC,CSAFLAGSLFF
TRBJ2-5,TRBV14,.,.,TGTGCCAGCAGCCAAGTAAGACCGGGACTTTTATCCACTCCGGGGGAAGAGACCCAGTACTTC,CASSQVRPGLLSTPGEETQYF
TRBJ2-5,TRBV5-6,many,.,TGTGCCAGCATCGGCCCCGGGGCCGGAGAGACCCAGTACTTC,CASIGPGAGETQYF
TRBJ2-2,TRBV29-1,many,TRBD2,TGCAGCGTTACCGGGACTAGCTCCACCGGGGAGCTGTTTTTT,CSVTGTSSTGELFF
TRBJ2-2,TRBV5-1,.,.,TGCGCCAGCAGCTTGGAAGCCTCCGGGGAGCTGTTTTTT,CASSLEASGELFF
TRBJ2-3,TRBV7-2,many,.,TGTGCCAGCAGCCGAGCGGCAGATACGCAGTATTTT,CASSRAADTQYF
TRBJ1-6,TRBV12-3/TRBV12-4,many,.,TGTGCCAGCAGTTTATCTGCCAGGAATTCACCCCTCCACTTT,CASSLSARNSPLHF
TRBJ2-5,TRBV7-2,few,TRBD1,TGTGCCAGCAGCTTAGGAGGGGGCGCGGCAGAGACCCAGTACTTC,CASSLGGGAAETQYF
TRBJ2-7,TRBV7-2,many,TRBD1,TGTGCCAGCAGCCAGGGGGTCCCGGACTACGAGCAGTACTTC,CASSQGVPDYEQYF
TRBJ2-2,TRBV30,.,.,TGTGCCTGGAGTGTTAACAGCCTAAACACCGGGGAGCTGTTTTTT,CAWSVNSLNTGELFF
TRBJ2-1,TRBV27,few,.,TGTGCCAGCAGTTTATGGGCAGGTGAAGGGAATGAGCAGTTCTTC,CASSLWAGEGNEQFF
TRBJ1-1,TRBV7-2,many,.,TGTGCCAGCAGCTTTACGGCGAACACTGAAGCTTTCTTT,CASSFTANTEAFF